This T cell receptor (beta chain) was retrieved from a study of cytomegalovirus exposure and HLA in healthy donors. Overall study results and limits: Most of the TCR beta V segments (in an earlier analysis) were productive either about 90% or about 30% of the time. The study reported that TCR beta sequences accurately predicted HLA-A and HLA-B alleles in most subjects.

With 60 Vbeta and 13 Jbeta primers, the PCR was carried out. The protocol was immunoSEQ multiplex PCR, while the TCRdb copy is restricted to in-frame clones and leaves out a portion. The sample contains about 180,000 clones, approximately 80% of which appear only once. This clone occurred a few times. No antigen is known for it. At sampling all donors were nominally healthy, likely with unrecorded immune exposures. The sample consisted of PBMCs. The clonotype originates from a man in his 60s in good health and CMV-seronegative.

CDR3 sequence (DNA): TGTGCCAGCAGCCAAGGGAAATTTCAGGGTGAGCAGTACTTC. This encodes CASSQGKFQGEQYF. The chain links TRBV14 to TRBJ2-7; perhaps TRBD1 as D (5 bases). This CDR3 comprises 14 residues. Germline CDR1 reads SGHDN; CDR2 reads FVKESK. Trimming pared 1 base from V and 7 bases from J, leaving 14 bases between. Variable domain in full (rest from reference TRBV14 and TRBJ2-7): EAGVTQFPSHSVIEKGQTVTLRCDPISGHDNLYWYRRVMGKEIKFLLHFVKESKQDESGMPNNRFLAERTGGTYSTLKVQPAELEDSGVYFCASSQGKFQGEQYFGPGTRLTVT.